This T cell receptor (beta chain) was found in a study of regulatory T cells in long-lasting Graves disease. In this sample, this clonotype turned up many times. Its matching antigen is unknown. Time point of the sample: persistent/refractory GD, antithyroid drugs over 5 years with positive TRAb. The authors made the TCR library using RNA they extracted from PBMCs. Germline trimming cut 3 bases from V and 10 bases from J; bases unmatched to any gene: 10. CDR1 is SGHAT and CDR2 is FQNNGV in the germline V gene. The CDR3 has 16 amino acids. The authors built TCR beta libraries using iRepertoire HTBI primers and Arm-PCR of CDR3 regions. TCRdb called the multiplex PCR reads again in MiXCR, with one record for every CDR3 protein. The profile shows about 430,000 distinct CDR3 sequences, 20% to 25% of them singletons. General study points: Comparison showed that persistent patients shared more public clonotypes (under 3,000) than new patients (about 970).

The genes are TRBV11-2 and TRBJ1-6; 9 positions match TRBD1. The TCR was taken from a female donor with Graves disease. The source was peripheral blood mononuclear cells (PBMCs), collected when the disease was refractory, from a patient treated with antithyroid drugs. CDR3 loop: CASSFIAQGARSPLHF. The CDR3 DNA reads as TGTGCCAGCAGCTTCATCGCACAGGGGGCGCGGTCACCCCTCCACTTT.